The 24 T cell receptor beta chains in this list originate from one sample, sequenced in a study of OX40 agonist ivuxolimab in advanced cancers. The data were produced by immunoSEQ multiplex PCR, yet TCRdb's version contains in-frame clones alone and is incomplete. This table holds about 95,000 clones, 89% found once. This material consisted of CD4+ or CD8+ T cells sorted from blood, taken in a trial of the OX40 agonist ivuxolimab. Receptors were obtained from an adult with an advanced solid tumor such as melanoma, head and neck, liver or kidney cancer.

This sequence joins TRBV6-1 and TRBJ1-2; D is undetermined. This CDR3 comprises 11 residues. The V end was cut by 1 base, the J end by 4 bases, with 1 base between. In germline, CDR1 is MNHNS, CDR2 SASEGT. DNA of the CDR3: TGTGCCAGCAGTGAAGTCTATGGCTACACCTTC. Protein: CASSEVYGYTF.

The chain couples TRBV19 to TRBJ1-1; TRBD1 is a possible D gene (6 bases). Germline CDR1 LNHDA, CDR2 SQIVND (reference sequence). The CDR3 runs 14 residues. Trimming left V 5 bases short and J 0 bases short, with 10 bases between. The CDR3 DNA reads TGTGCCAGTAGTCCCCGGGGGCTGAACACTGAAGCTTTCTTT. This codes for CASSPRGLNTEAFF.

The chain has TRBV6-4 and TRBJ2-1, with unresolved D. Germline CDR1 MRHNA, CDR2 SNTAGT. The CDR3 covers 14 residues. Trimming shortened V by 2 bases and J by 6 bases, and 11 bases separated the two germline ends. The CDR3 region has the DNA TGTGCCAGCAGTGACACCTGGCTCTCCAATGAGCAGTTCTTC. Amino acids: CASSDTWLSNEQFF.

The chain uses TRBV29-1 and TRBJ2-7, with D unresolved. The CDR3 is 14 amino acids. CDR1 and CDR2 from the germline V gene are SQVTM and ANQGSEA. V gave up 4 bases and J gave up 0 bases, with 13 bases separating them. The CDR3 sequence is CSVAPDGYSYEQYF. The CDR3 DNA sequence: TGCAGCGTTGCCCCGGACGGATACTCCTACGAGCAGTACTTC.

This chain joins TRBV28 and TRBJ1-5, with 12 positions matching TRBD1. V dropped 5 bases and J dropped 1; count of bases not matched to a gene: 9. Germline CDR1 MDHEN, CDR2 SYDVKM. This CDR3 is 18 amino acids long. CDR3 nucleotides: TGTGCCAGCAGTCATAGGGACAGGGGGCGTGGGAGCAATCAGCCCCAGCATTTT. As protein: CASSHRDRGRGSNQPQHF.

This clone was recorded only once. The chain carries TRBV28 and TRBJ1-2, with D possibly being TRBD1 (5 bases). Germline assignment: CDR1 MDHEN and CDR2 SYDVKM. This CDR3 contains 13 residues. V lost 6 bases and J lost 8, with 16 bases in between. CDR3 DNA sequence: TGTGCCAGCAGCCCCCCGGGACCTGAGGGCTACACCTTC. Translated: CASSPPGPEGYTF.

This sequence joins TRBV7-9 and TRBJ2-1; the D is unclear. The germline gives CDR1 SEHNR, CDR2 FQNEAQ (reference sequence). The ends were cut back, 5 bases at V and 7 bases at J, with 15 bases in the middle. The CDR3 is 14 amino acids. CDR3 amino acids: CASSPRQHRNEQFF. The CDR3 DNA sequence: TGTGCCAGCAGCCCGCGGCAGCATCGGAATGAGCAGTTCTTC.

This clone occurred once. V and J are TRBV9 and TRBJ1-1; D unresolved. V was pared by 0 bases and J by 0 bases, with 12 bases between. Germline CDR1 is SGDLS and CDR2 is YYNGEE. This CDR3 is 16 amino acids long. The DNA of the CDR3 is TGTGCCAGCAGCGTAGACCCGCAGCTAGTGAACACTGAAGCTTTCTTT. Its translation is CASSVDPQLVNTEAFF.

This clone was seen once. The chain combines TRBV5-1 with TRBJ2-3; TRBD2 agrees at 7 bases. V lost 0 bases and J lost 7; bases outside the gene matches: 17. CDR1 SGHRS and CDR2 YFSETQ come from the germline V gene. This CDR3 comprises 18 residues. In DNA form, the CDR3 reads TGCGCCAGCAGCTTGGAGGGAAGTCTAGCGGCCCAGGATCATACGCAGTATTTT. Translated: CASSLEGSLAAQDHTQYF.

The DNA for the CDR3 is TGTGCCAGCAGACCACCGGGACAGGGGTATCAGCCCCAGCATTTT. It specifies CASRPPGQGYQPQHF. The chain couples TRBV6-6 to TRBJ1-5; 10 nucleotides align to TRBD1. The CDR3 runs 15 residues. Germline CDR1 reads MNHNY; CDR2 reads SVGAGI (reference sequence). Trimming removed 6 bases from V and 5 bases from J; junction bases left unmatched: 7.

CDR3 coding DNA: TGTGCCAGCAGCTCTTCCAGGGCCTCTGGGGCCAACGTCCTGACTTTC. Translating it yields CASSSSRASGANVLTF. V is TRBV9 and J is TRBJ2-6, with a tentative D call TRBD1 (5 bases). CDR3 length: 16 residues. The ends were cut back, 4 bases at V and 0 bases at J, with 11 bases in the middle. Germline V gene sequence: CDR1 SGDLS, CDR2 YYNGEE. Full variable domain (remainder filled in from reference TRBV9 and TRBJ2-6): DSGVTQTPKHLITATGQRVTLRCSPRSGDLSVYWYQQSLDQGLQFLIQYYNGEERAKGNILERFSAQQFPDLHSELNLSSLELGDSALYFCASSSSRASGANVLTFGAGSRLTVL.

The CDR3 coding sequence is TGTGCCAGCAGTGAAGGGGTTGGGCCAGGGTTCGGGACCCAGTACTTC. Protein: CASSEGVGPGFGTQYF. This chain links TRBV6-1 with TRBJ2-5; TRBD1 is a possible D gene (5 bases). Germline V CDR1 and CDR2: MNHNS, SASEGT. Trimming took off 1 base at V and 7 bases at J, with 19 bases between the two ends. This CDR3 comprises 16 residues.

This chain links TRBV30 with TRBJ2-3; 7 bases match TRBD2. With V trimmed by 2 bases and J by 5 bases, 10 bases remained unmatched. The germline V gene encodes CDR1 GTSNPN and CDR2 SVGIG (reference sequence). This CDR3 comprises 15 residues. The CDR3 region has the DNA TGTGCCTGGAGTAGGGCTAGCGGAAAGAGAGATACGCAGTATTTT. It encodes CAWSRASGKRDTQYF.

The chain joins TRBV30 to TRBJ2-3; a weak D match, TRBD2 (5 bases). V was shortened by 0 bases and J by 6 bases, with 16 bases between the two germline ends. Germline V lookup: CDR1 GTSNPN, CDR2 SVGIG (reference sequence). The CDR3 contains 15 residues. This CDR3 is CAWSVLVTTKDTQYF. The CDR3 region has the DNA TGTGCCTGGAGTGTACTAGTTACCACTAAGGATACGCAGTATTTT.

The chain combines TRBV4-1 with TRBJ2-1; TRBD2 aligns across 10 bases. CDR1 and CDR2 from the germline V gene are MGHRA and YSYEKL. The CDR3 extends over 19 amino acids. Losses at the gene ends were 2 bases for V and 6 bases for J; bases not matched to a gene: 16. CDR3 sequence: CASSQIGVSGRAASNEQFF. The CDR3 coding sequence is TGCGCCAGCAGCCAAATAGGGGTCAGCGGGAGGGCGGCCTCCAATGAGCAGTTCTTC.

This clone has a single count. The chain links TRBV7-2 to TRBJ2-5; 12 bases are a match to TRBD2. There are 16 residues in the CDR3. Looked up from germline, CDR1 is SGHTA and CDR2 is FQGNSA. V trimming: 6 bases; J trimming: 4 bases; junction bases outside the gene matches: 9. CDR3 in DNA: TGTGCCAGCAGTCCACGGACTAGCGGGGTGGGAGAGACCCAGTACTTC. It codes for CASSPRTSGVGETQYF.

The chain uses TRBV28 and TRBJ2-1; the match to TRBD2 covers 7 bases. This CDR3 comprises 12 residues. The V segment lost 10 bases and the J segment 7 bases; nucleotides outside the gene matches: 7. Germline CDR1 reads MDHEN; CDR2 reads SYDVKM. The CDR3 DNA follows: TGTGCCATCGCGGGGAGGGTTAATGAGCAGTTCTTC. This sequence encodes CAIAGRVNEQFF.

CDR3 loop: CATSRADFWYSYEQYF. Here the CDR3 DNA reads TGTGCCACCAGCAGAGCGGACTTCTGGTACTCCTACGAGCAGTACTTC. The genes are TRBV15 and TRBJ2-7; D is possibly TRBD2 (5 bases). There are 16 residues in the CDR3. With 1 base removed from V and 0 bases from J, the gap between germline ends came to 13 bases. Germline loops: CDR1 LNHNV, CDR2 YYDKDF (reference sequence).

This rearrangement joins TRBV30 to TRBJ1-2; D ambiguous. Trimming left V 2 bases short and J 6 bases short, with 22 bases between. The CDR3 totals 16 residues. Germline lookup yields CDR1 GTSNPN and CDR2 SVGIG (reference sequence). This chain's CDR3 is CAWSSVGSAAFDGYTF. The CDR3 DNA reads as TGTGCCTGGAGTTCGGTAGGTTCCGCGGCTTTTGATGGCTACACCTTC.

The J gene is TRBJ2-7, the V gene TRBV14, with D possibly being TRBD1 or TRBD2 (5 bases each). In germline, CDR1 is SGHDN, CDR2 FVKESK. The germline V and J ends were trimmed by 1 base and 6 bases, with 13 bases remaining between them. The CDR3 covers 14 residues. The CDR3 DNA follows: TGTGCCAGCAGCCAAGGGGACCCGAGGAGCGAGCAGTACTTC. Translated, it gives CASSQGDPRSEQYF. The whole variable domain, remainder taken from reference TRBV14 and TRBJ2-7, is EAGVTQFPSHSVIEKGQTVTLRCDPISGHDNLYWYRRVMGKEIKFLLHFVKESKQDESGMPNNRFLAERTGGTYSTLKVQPAELEDSGVYFCASSQGDPRSEQYFGPGTRLTVT.

The chain employs TRBV7-9 and TRBJ2-1; possible D gene TRBD2, 6 bases. The V and J ends lost 5 bases and 4 bases respectively, with 18 bases between them. The CDR3 length is 16 residues. Germline CDR1 reads SEHNR; CDR2 reads FQNEAQ (reference sequence). CDR3 bases: TGTGCCAGCAGCCCTCTAGGGACTTCCAGATACAATGAGCAGTTCTTC. This translates into CASSPLGTSRYNEQFF. The entire variable domain, with the rest obtained from reference TRBV7-9 and TRBJ2-1, is as follows: DTGVSQNPRHKITKRGQNVTFRCDPISEHNRLYWYRQTLGQGPEFLTYFQNEAQLEKSRLLSDRFSAERPKGSFSTLEIQRTEQGDSAMYLCASSPLGTSRYNEQFFGPGTRLTVL.

The rearrangement joins TRBV19 to TRBJ1-1; D remains unclear. Trimming removed 0 bases from V and 8 bases from J, with 10 bases in between. The CDR3 is made up of 13 amino acids. The germline gives CDR1 LNHDA, CDR2 SQIVND (reference sequence). The CDR3 nucleotides read TGTGCCAGTAGTATAGACACAGAAGAAGAAGCTTTCTTT. Translating gives CASSIDTEEEAFF. The full variable domain, with the rest looked up from reference TRBV19 and TRBJ1-1, is DGGITQSPKYLFRKEGQNVTLSCEQNLNHDAMYWYRQDPGQGLRLIYYSQIVNDFQKGDIAEGYSVSREKKESFPLTVTSAQKNPTAFYLCASSIDTEEEAFFGQGTRLTVV.

The rearrangement joins TRBV19 to TRBJ1-1; 9 nucleotides match TRBD1. The CDR3 covers 12 residues. The V gene end was trimmed by 8 bases and the J gene end by 5 bases; junction bases not matched to a gene: 3. Per germline, CDR1 LNHDA and CDR2 SQIVND (reference sequence). CDR3 bases: TGTGCCAGTCGACAGGGGGATACTGAAGCTTTCTTT. This codes for CASRQGDTEAFF.

In DNA form, the CDR3 reads TGTGCCAGCAGGACGTCAGCGGGTAGCTCCTACAATGAGCAGTTCTTC. This codes for CASRTSAGSSYNEQFF. The V call is TRBV2, the J call TRBJ2-1; D is perhaps TRBD2 (6 bases). The V end was cut by 6 bases, the J end by 0 bases, with 15 bases between. CDR3 length equals 16 residues. From germline, CDR1 is SNHLY and CDR2 FYNNEI. The entire variable domain, with the rest obtained from reference TRBV2 and TRBJ2-1, is as follows: EPEVTQTPSHQVTQMGQEVILRCVPISNHLYFYWYRQILGQKVEFLVSFYNNEISEKSEIFDDQFSVERPDGSNFTLKIRSTKLEDSAMYFCASRTSAGSSYNEQFFGPGTRLTVL.